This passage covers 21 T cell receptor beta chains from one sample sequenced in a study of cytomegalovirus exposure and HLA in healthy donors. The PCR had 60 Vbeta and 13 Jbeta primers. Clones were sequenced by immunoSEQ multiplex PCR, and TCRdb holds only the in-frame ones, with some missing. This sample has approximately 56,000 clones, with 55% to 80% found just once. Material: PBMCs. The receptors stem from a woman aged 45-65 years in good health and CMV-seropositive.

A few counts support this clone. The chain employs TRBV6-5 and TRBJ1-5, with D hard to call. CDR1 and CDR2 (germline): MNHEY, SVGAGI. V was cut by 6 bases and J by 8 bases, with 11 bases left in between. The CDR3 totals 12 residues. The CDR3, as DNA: TGTGCCAGCAGGGAAGCCGGGAAGCCCCAGCATTTT. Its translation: CASREAGKPQHF.

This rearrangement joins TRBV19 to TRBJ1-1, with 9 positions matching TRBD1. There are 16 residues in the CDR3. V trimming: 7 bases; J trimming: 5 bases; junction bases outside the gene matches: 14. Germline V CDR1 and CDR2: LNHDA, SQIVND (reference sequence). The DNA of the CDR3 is TGTGCCAGTAAGGGGTTTTGGACAGGGGAAGATACTGAAGCTTTCTTT. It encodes CASKGFWTGEDTEAFF.

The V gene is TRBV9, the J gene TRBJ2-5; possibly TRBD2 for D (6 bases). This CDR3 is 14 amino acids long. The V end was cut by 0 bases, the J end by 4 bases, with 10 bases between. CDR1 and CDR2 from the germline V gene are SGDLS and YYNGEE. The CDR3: CASSVGDGGETQYF. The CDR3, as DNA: TGTGCCAGCAGCGTAGGAGACGGGGGAGAGACCCAGTACTTC.

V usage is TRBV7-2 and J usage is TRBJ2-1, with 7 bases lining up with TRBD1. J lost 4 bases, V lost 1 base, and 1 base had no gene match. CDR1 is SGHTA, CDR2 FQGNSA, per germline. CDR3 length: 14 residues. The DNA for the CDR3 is TGTGCCAGCAGCTTAGGGACAGGTTACAATGAGCAGTTCTTC. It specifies CASSLGTGYNEQFF.

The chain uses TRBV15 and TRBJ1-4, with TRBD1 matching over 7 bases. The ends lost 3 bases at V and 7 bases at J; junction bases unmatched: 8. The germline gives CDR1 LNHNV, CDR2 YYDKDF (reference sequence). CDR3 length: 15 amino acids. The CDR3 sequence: CATSRTGSPTEKLFF. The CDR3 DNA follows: TGTGCCACCAGCAGGACAGGGTCTCCGACTGAAAAACTGTTTTTT.

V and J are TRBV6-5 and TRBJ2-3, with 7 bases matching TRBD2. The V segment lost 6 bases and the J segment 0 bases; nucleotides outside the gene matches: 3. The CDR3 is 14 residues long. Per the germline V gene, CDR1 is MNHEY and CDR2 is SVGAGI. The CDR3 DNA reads TGTGCCAGCAGACGAGCGGGGAGCACAGATACGCAGTATTTT. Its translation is CASRRAGSTDTQYF.

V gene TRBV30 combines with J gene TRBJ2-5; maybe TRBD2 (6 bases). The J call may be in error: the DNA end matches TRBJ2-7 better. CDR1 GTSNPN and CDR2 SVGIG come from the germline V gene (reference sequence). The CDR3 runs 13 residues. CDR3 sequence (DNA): TGTGCCTGGAGTATGGGGGGAACCTACGAGCAGTACTTC. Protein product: CAWSMGGTYEQYF.

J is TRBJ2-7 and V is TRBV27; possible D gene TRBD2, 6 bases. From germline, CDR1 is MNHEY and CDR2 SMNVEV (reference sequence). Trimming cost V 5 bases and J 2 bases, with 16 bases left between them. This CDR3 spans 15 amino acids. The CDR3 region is CASSLRWRGPYEQYF. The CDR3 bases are TGTGCCAGCAGTCTCCGGTGGAGGGGTCCCTACGAGCAGTACTTC.

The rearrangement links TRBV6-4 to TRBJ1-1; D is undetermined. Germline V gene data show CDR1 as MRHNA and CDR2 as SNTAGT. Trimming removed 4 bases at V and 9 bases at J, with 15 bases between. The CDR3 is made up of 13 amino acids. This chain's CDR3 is CASSVQATTQAFF. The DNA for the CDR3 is TGTGCCAGCAGTGTGCAAGCCACTACGCAAGCTTTCTTT.

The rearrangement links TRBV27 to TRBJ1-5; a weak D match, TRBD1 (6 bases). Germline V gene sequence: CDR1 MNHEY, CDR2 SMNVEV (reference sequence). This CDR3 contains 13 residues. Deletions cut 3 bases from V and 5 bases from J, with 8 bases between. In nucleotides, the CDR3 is TGTGCCAGCAGTTTGGGGGCTCATCAGCCCCAGCATTTT. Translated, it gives CASSLGAHQPQHF.

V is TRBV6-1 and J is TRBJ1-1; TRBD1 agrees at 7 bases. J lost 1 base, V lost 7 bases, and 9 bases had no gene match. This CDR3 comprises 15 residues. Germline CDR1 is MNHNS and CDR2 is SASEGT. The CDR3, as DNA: TGTGCCAGCACCTTAGGGGGCCGGACGAACACTGAAGCTTTCTTT. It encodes CASTLGGRTNTEAFF.

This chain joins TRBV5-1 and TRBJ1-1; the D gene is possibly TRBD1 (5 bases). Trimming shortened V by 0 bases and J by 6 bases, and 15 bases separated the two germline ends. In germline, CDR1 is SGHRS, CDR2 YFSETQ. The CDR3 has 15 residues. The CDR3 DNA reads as TGCGCCAGCAGCTTGGGCGGTGGGACTGGAGCTGAAGCTTTCTTT. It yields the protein CASSLGGGTGAEAFF.

CDR3 protein: CASSVDSRRDSPLHF. CDR3 DNA sequence: TGTGCCAGCAGCGTAGATTCCAGGAGGGATTCACCCCTCCACTTT. This chain uses TRBV9 with TRBJ1-6; D is unresolved. Trimming left V 0 bases short and J 8 bases short, with 12 bases between. There are 15 residues in the CDR3. In germline, CDR1 is SGDLS, CDR2 YYNGEE.

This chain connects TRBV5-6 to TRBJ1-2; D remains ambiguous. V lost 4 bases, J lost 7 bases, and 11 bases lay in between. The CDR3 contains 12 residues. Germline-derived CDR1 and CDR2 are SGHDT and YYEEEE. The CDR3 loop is CASSPGLGGYTF. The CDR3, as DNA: TGTGCCAGCAGCCCGGGATTGGGTGGCTACACCTTC.

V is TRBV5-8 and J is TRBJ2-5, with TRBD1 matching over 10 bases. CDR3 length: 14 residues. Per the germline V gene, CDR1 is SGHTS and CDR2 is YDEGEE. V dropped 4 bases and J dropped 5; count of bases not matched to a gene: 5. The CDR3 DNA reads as TGTGCCAGCAGCCTGACAGGGGGCTTGGAGACCCAGTACTTC. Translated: CASSLTGGLETQYF.

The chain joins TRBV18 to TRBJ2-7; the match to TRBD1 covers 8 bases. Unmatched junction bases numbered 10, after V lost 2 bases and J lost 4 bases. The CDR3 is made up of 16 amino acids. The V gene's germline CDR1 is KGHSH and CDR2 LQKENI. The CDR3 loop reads CASSPYRQGSSYEQYF. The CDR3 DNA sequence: TGTGCCAGCTCACCATATCGACAGGGGTCATCTTACGAGCAGTACTTC.

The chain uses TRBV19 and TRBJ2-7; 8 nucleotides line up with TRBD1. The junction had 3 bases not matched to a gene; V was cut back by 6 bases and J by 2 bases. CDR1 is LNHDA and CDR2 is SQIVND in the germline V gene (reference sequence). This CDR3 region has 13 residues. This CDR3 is CASSRTGTYEQYF. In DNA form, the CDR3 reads TGTGCCAGTAGCAGGACAGGGACCTACGAGCAGTACTTC.

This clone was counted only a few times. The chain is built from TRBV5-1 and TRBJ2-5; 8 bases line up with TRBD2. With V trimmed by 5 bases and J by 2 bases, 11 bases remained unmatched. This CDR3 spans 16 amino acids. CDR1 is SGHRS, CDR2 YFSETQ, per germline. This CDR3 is CASSWELTSAQETQYF. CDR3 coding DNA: TGCGCCAGCAGTTGGGAGCTGACTAGCGCACAAGAGACCCAGTACTTC.

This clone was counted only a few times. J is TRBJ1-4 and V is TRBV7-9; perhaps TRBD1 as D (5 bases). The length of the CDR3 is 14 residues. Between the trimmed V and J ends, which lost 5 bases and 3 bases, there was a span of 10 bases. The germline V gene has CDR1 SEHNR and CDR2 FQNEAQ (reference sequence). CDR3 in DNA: TGTGCCAGCAGCACCGACAGATCTAATGAAAAACTGTTTTTT. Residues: CASSTDRSNEKLFF.

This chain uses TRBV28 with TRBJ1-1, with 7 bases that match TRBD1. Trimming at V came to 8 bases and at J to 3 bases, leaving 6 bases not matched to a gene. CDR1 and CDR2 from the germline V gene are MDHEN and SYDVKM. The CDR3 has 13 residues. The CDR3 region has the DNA TGTGCCAGCGACAGGGTCGGGCACACTGAAGCTTTCTTT. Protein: CASDRVGHTEAFF.

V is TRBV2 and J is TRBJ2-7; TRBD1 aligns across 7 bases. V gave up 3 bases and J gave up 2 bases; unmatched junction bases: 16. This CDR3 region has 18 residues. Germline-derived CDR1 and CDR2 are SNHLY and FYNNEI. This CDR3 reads CASSDPFWDRPNTYEQYF. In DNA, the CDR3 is TGTGCCAGCAGTGATCCGTTTTGGGACAGACCAAATACCTACGAGCAGTACTTC.